The 23 T cell receptor beta chains given below trace back to one sample, sequenced in a study of OX40 agonist ivuxolimab in advanced cancers. TCRdb keeps only in-frame clones here, not all; method: immunoSEQ multiplex PCR. The sample holds roughly 75,000 clones, under 95% seen once. The sample here was CD4+ or CD8+ T cells sorted from blood, taken in a trial of the OX40 agonist ivuxolimab. All receptors come from an adult with an advanced solid tumor such as melanoma, head and neck, liver or kidney cancer.

This chain links TRBV20-1 with TRBJ1-2, with D maybe TRBD1 (5 bases). V gave up 3 bases and J gave up 6 bases, with 8 bases separating them. This CDR3 region has 11 residues. Germline V lookup: CDR1 DFQATT, CDR2 SNEGSKA (reference sequence). Here the CDR3 reads CSARGVDGYTF. The CDR3 DNA reads TGCAGTGCTAGGGGGGTTGATGGCTACACCTTC.

The rearrangement joins TRBV6-1 to TRBJ1-2; the D is unclear. CDR1 is MNHNS and CDR2 is SASEGT in the germline V gene. With 1 base removed from V and 4 bases from J, the gap between germline ends came to 13 bases. The CDR3 is 15 residues long. The DNA for the CDR3 is TGTGCCAGCAGTGAAGGGGTCCGGGGAGGCTATGGCTACACCTTC. Its translation is CASSEGVRGGYGYTF.

The chain uses TRBV4-3 and TRBJ1-3; D is uncertain. The CDR3 is 16 residues long. CDR1 and CDR2 (germline): LGHNA, YSLEER. V shed 0 bases and J shed 0 bases, with 9 bases lying between them. The CDR3 DNA reads TGCGCCAGCAGCCAAGATCACGGGTCCTCTGGAAACACCATATATTTT. This codes for CASSQDHGSSGNTIYF.

This sequence joins TRBV28 and TRBJ2-6; unclear D gene. This CDR3 has 14 residues. The V gene lost 7 bases and the J gene lost 1 base, with 8 bases spanning the gap. Germline values: CDR1 MDHEN, CDR2 SYDVKM. For the CDR3, the DNA is TGTGCCAGCACGTTGGGATCTGGGGCCAACGTCCTGACTTTC. This codes for CASTLGSGANVLTF.

The chain links TRBV5-1 to TRBJ2-2, with D unclear. There are 14 residues in the CDR3. The V gene lost 3 bases and the J gene lost 2 bases, with 8 bases spanning the gap. Germline loops: CDR1 SGHRS, CDR2 YFSETQ. CDR3 sequence reads: CASSSPQNTGELFF. The CDR3 DNA reads as TGCGCCAGCAGCTCCCCCCAAAACACCGGGGAGCTGTTTTTT. The full variable domain, with the rest looked up from reference TRBV5-1 and TRBJ2-2, is KAGVTQTPRYLIKTRGQQVTLSCSPISGHRSVSWYQQTPGQGLQFLFEYFSETQRNKGNFPGRFSGRQFSNSRSEMNVSTLELGDSALYLCASSSPQNTGELFFGEGSRLTVL.

This clone was seen a single time. This rearrangement joins TRBV30 to TRBJ1-3, with D unresolved. Germline V gene sequence: CDR1 GTSNPN, CDR2 SVGIG (reference sequence). The CDR3 has 15 amino acids. Trimming left V 2 bases short and J 0 bases short, with 11 bases between. CDR3 in DNA: TGTGCCTGGAGTCAAGACCCTGACTCTGGAAACACCATATATTTT. Protein product: CAWSQDPDSGNTIYF.

This clone showed up just once. The chain links TRBV7-9 to TRBJ1-2; no firm D call. CDR3 length equals 12 residues. Trimming left V 7 bases short and J 3 bases short, with 9 bases between. Germline V gene sequence: CDR1 SEHNR, CDR2 FQNEAQ (reference sequence). CDR3 coding DNA: TGTGCCAGCAATACACAGTACTATGGCTACACCTTC. Amino acid sequence: CASNTQYYGYTF.

The V call is TRBV2, the J call TRBJ1-3; TRBD1 might be the D (6 bases). V was trimmed by 4 bases and J by 0 bases, leaving 10 bases between them. The CDR3 runs 15 residues. Germline-derived CDR1 and CDR2 are SNHLY and FYNNEI. The CDR3 loop reads CASSGGAISGNTIYF. The CDR3 region has the DNA TGTGCCAGCAGTGGGGGGGCAATCTCTGGAAACACCATATATTTT.

The chain is built from TRBV2 and TRBJ2-1; D is tentatively TRBD1 or TRBD2 (5 bases each). The CDR3 totals 13 residues. V was pared by 6 bases and J by 6 bases, with 12 bases between. Germline CDR1 and CDR2: SNHLY and FYNNEI. The CDR3 DNA reads as TGTGCCAGCAGGGCCGGGACCTTCAATGAGCAGTTCTTC. It encodes CASRAGTFNEQFF.

The chain couples TRBV28 to TRBJ2-7, with a possible D match to TRBD2 (6 bases). The CDR3 consists of 16 residues. Germline values: CDR1 MDHEN, CDR2 SYDVKM. Trimming took off 5 bases at V and 3 bases at J, with 20 bases between the two ends. CDR3 bases: TGTGCCAGCAGTGCTATATATGGGTGGCGGGGCTACGAGCAGTACTTC. The encoded protein is CASSAIYGWRGYEQYF.

This chain connects TRBV28 to TRBJ2-1; 7 bases are shared with TRBD2. V gave up 7 bases and J gave up 3 bases; unmatched junction bases: 9. CDR1 and CDR2 (germline): MDHEN, SYDVKM. CDR3 length: 15 amino acids. CDR3 nucleotides: TGTGCCAGCATTCCTGGGCTAGCGGACTACAATGAGCAGTTCTTC. Protein sequence: CASIPGLADYNEQFF.

V gene TRBV9 combines with J gene TRBJ2-3; 8 bases fit TRBD2. Trimming cost V 0 bases and J 7 bases; bases outside gene matches: 19. Germline-derived CDR1 and CDR2 are SGDLS and YYNGEE. The CDR3 covers 19 residues. CDR3 DNA: TGTGCCAGCAGCGTAGGCGGGGGGCCCCACAAATGGATATTAAATACGCAGTATTTT. It codes for CASSVGGGPHKWILNTQYF. The whole variable domain, remainder taken from reference TRBV9 and TRBJ2-3, is DSGVTQTPKHLITATGQRVTLRCSPRSGDLSVYWYQQSLDQGLQFLIQYYNGEERAKGNILERFSAQQFPDLHSELNLSSLELGDSALYFCASSVGGGPHKWILNTQYFGPGTRLTVL.

The V call is TRBV4-2, the J call TRBJ2-3; D is perhaps TRBD2 (6 bases). The CDR3 runs to 15 residues. Germline V gene lookup returns CDR1 LGHNA and CDR2 YNFKEQ. V was shortened by 0 bases and J by 5 bases, with 12 bases between the two germline ends. CDR3 sequence: CASSQEGDSRDTQYF. CDR3 DNA: TGTGCCAGCAGCCAAGAGGGGGACTCCAGAGATACGCAGTATTTT.

J is TRBJ2-7 and V is TRBV2, with D possibly matching TRBD2 (6 bases). Germline CDR1 SNHLY, CDR2 FYNNEI. V dropped 8 bases and J dropped 3 bases, with 14 bases sitting between them. The CDR3 totals 13 residues. The CDR3 DNA follows: TGTGCCAGCCGGTCCTGGGGGGTCTACGAGCAGTACTTC. Protein product: CASRSWGVYEQYF.

The V and J genes are TRBV4-3 and TRBJ2-1; 12 bases agree with TRBD1. After removal of 1 base from V and 7 bases from J, the junction contained 5 bases not matched to a gene. The CDR3 has 16 residues. Per the germline V gene, CDR1 is LGHNA and CDR2 is YSLEER. The CDR3 spells CASSQVPGQGANEQFF. The CDR3 coding sequence is TGCGCCAGCAGCCAAGTCCCGGGACAGGGGGCAAATGAGCAGTTCTTC.

The rearrangement uses TRBV5-1 and TRBJ2-5; TRBD1 might be the D (6 bases). Germline V lookup: CDR1 SGHRS, CDR2 YFSETQ. The CDR3 has 16 amino acids. With 0 bases removed from V and 0 bases from J, the gap between germline ends came to 12 bases. This CDR3 reads CASSLAPTGNQETQYF. The CDR3 DNA reads TGCGCCAGCAGCTTGGCCCCGACAGGCAACCAAGAGACCCAGTACTTC.

J is TRBJ2-1 and V is TRBV29-1; the match to TRBD1 covers 12 bases. The CDR3 loop spans 16 amino acids. Germline trimming cut 2 bases from V and 4 bases from J; bases unmatched to any gene: 6. The germline CDR1 and CDR2 sequences are SQVTM and ANQGSEA. The DNA for the CDR3 is TGCAGCGTTGAATTGGGACAGGGGGCTTCGTACAATGAGCAGTTCTTC. It specifies CSVELGQGASYNEQFF.

This clone was picked up a small number of times. The CDR3 DNA reads as TGTGCCAGCAGCTTGAGCGGGGGCTCCTACAATGAGCAGTTCTTC. This translates into CASSLSGGSYNEQFF. J is TRBJ2-1 and V is TRBV11-2; 8 nucleotides match TRBD2. Looked up from germline, CDR1 is SGHAT and CDR2 is FQNNGV. V was pared by 3 bases and J by 0 bases, with 1 base of the junction left unmatched. The CDR3 loop spans 15 amino acids.

This sequence joins TRBV9 and TRBJ2-3, with 7 bases aligning to TRBD1. CDR3 length: 15 residues. The V gene end was trimmed by 0 bases and the J gene end by 2 bases; junction bases not matched to a gene: 3. Looked up from germline, CDR1 is SGDLS and CDR2 is YYNGEE. CDR3 loop: CASSVGGQTTDTQYF. As DNA, the CDR3 is TGTGCCAGCAGCGTAGGGGGACAGACCACAGATACGCAGTATTTT.

This clone was seen a single time. The chain uses TRBV20-1 and TRBJ2-3, with D perhaps given as TRBD1 or TRBD2 (5 bases each). This CDR3 has 11 amino acids. Germline values: CDR1 DFQATT, CDR2 SNEGSKA (reference sequence). The germline V and J ends were trimmed by 5 bases and 10 bases, with 13 bases remaining between them. The CDR3 DNA sequence: TGCAGTGCTGGGGACCCCATTCCGCAGTATTTT. The encoded protein is CSAGDPIPQYF.

This clone occurred a few times. V is TRBV18 and J is TRBJ1-3; the D is unclear. There are 16 residues in the CDR3. Trimming cost V 2 bases and J 0 bases, with 11 bases left between them. Germline CDR1 and CDR2: KGHSH and LQKENI. As DNA, the CDR3 is TGTGCCAGCTCACCAGGCAGTGGAACCTCTGGAAACACCATATATTTT. Its protein is CASSPGSGTSGNTIYF. The whole variable domain, remainder taken from reference TRBV18 and TRBJ1-3, is NAGVMQNPRHLVRRRGQEARLRCSPMKGHSHVYWYRQLPEEGLKFMVYLQKENIIDESGMPKERFSAEFPKEGPSILRIQQVVRGDSAAYFCASSPGSGTSGNTIYFGEGSWLTVV.

This rearrangement joins TRBV29-1 to TRBJ2-7; maybe TRBD2 (5 bases). The CDR3 totals 13 residues. Between the trimmed V and J ends, which lost 3 bases and 2 bases, there was a span of 11 bases. Per germline, CDR1 SQVTM and CDR2 ANQGSEA. DNA for the CDR3: TGCAGCGTTGAGAGGACTGGTACCTACGAGCAGTACTTC. This sequence encodes CSVERTGTYEQYF.

The gene calls are TRBV4-3 and TRBJ2-2; the D is unclear. Germline CDR1 is LGHNA and CDR2 is YSLEER. V lost 1 base to trimming and J lost 3 bases, with 12 bases between them. This CDR3 is 16 amino acids long. The CDR3 DNA follows: TGCGCCAGCAGCCAAGGGTTAACAGTTTACACCGGGGAGCTGTTTTTT. Translated: CASSQGLTVYTGELFF.